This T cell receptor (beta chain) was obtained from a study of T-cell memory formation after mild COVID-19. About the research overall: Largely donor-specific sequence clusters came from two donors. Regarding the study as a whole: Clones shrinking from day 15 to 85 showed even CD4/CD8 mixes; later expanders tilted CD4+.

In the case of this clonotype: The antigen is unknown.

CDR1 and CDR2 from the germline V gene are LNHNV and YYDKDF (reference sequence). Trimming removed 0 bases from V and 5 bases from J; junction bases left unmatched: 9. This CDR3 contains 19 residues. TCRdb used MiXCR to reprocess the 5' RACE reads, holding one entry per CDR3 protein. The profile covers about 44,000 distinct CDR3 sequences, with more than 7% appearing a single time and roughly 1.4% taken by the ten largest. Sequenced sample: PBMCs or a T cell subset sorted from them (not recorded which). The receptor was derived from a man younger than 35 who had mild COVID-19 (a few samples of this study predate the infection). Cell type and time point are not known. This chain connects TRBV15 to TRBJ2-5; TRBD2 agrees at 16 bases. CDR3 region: CATSRDPPGTSGGGETQYF. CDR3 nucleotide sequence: TGTGCCACCAGCAGAGATCCGCCCGGGACTAGCGGGGGGGGGGAGACCCAGTACTTC.